One TCR beta chain is described in this entry. Antigen: not known. Because it lacks the conserved phenylalanine or tryptophan at the end, this CDR3 is likely a read error. The source of the sample is a study of T cell repertoires in cytomegalovirus infection. Study context: Use of recently identified HLA-C-restricted and well-studied HLA-B-restricted CMV epitopes was part of the study. It can be stated that public TCR beta signatures indicated CMV infection as well as a matching HLA type.

The CDR3 runs 12 residues. CDR1 and CDR2 (germline): MNHEY, SVGEGT. V was cut by 8 bases and J by 8 bases, with 15 bases left in between. MiXCR, run by TCRdb on the reads, gives a single entry per CDR3 protein. Of some 940,000 distinct CDR3 sequences in the sample, 25% to 40% were seen once. Study-wide results and limits: The response measured ex vivo was dominated by TCR beta clonotypes (HLA-C-restricted and CMV-specific). Summed frequency of public TCR beta families distinguished CMV carriers with the relevant HLA.

This receptor was obtained from a human donor in good health (CMV status not recorded). Some clones in this sample may be carry-over from other donors' samples. The sequences come from cultured CD8+ T cells from PBMCs, collected from culture after CMV antigen stimulation. The chain is built from TRBV6-2 or TRBV6-3 and TRBJ1-2; D is unresolved. This CDR3 reads CASLEPGWGYTI. In DNA form, the CDR3 reads TGTGCCAGCCTCGAACCCGGCTGGGGCTACACCATC.